Below, 21 T cell receptor beta chains from the same sample are listed, as sequenced in a study of TIL therapy for anti-PD-1-resistant metastatic lung cancer. Specified time point: pre-treatment sample, taken before nivolumab and TIL therapy. This was the immunoSEQ v3 assay. Measured with immunoSEQ multiplex PCR; TCRdb has only the in-frame clones, and not every one. Of approximately 50,000 clones listed, approximately 79% are singletons. This specimen consisted of blood, obtained at baseline. The receptors originated from a man in his 70s with non-small cell lung cancer.

This rearrangement joins TRBV6-5 to TRBJ1-4; D unresolved. CDR1 and CDR2 from the germline V gene are MNHEY and SVGAGI. CDR3 length: 14 amino acids. V was cut by 6 bases and J by 4 bases, with 12 bases left in between. The CDR3 nucleotides are TGTGCCAGCAGCCGTAGACGGAATAATGAAAAACTGTTTTTT. Its translation: CASSRRRNNEKLFF.

The V call is TRBV2, the J call TRBJ2-1; D ambiguous. V lost 7 bases and J lost 1, with 11 bases in between. Germline-derived CDR1 and CDR2 are SNHLY and FYNNEI. The CDR3 is 14 residues long. CDR3 in amino acids: CASKSTASYNEQFF. The CDR3 DNA is TGTGCCAGCAAGTCGACCGCGTCCTACAATGAGCAGTTCTTC.

This chain uses TRBV6-6 with TRBJ1-1; D remains ambiguous. The ends were cut back, 0 bases at V and 5 bases at J, with 7 bases in the middle. The CDR3 is 13 residues long. The germline V gene encodes CDR1 MNHNY and CDR2 SVGAGI (reference sequence). DNA of the CDR3: TGTGCCAGCAGTTACTCGGGAGGAACTGAAGCTTTCTTT. This translates into CASSYSGGTEAFF.

The chain is built from TRBV5-1 and TRBJ2-7, with D unresolved. V was shortened by 4 bases and J by 3 bases, with 14 bases between the two germline ends. This CDR3 has 14 amino acids. The germline V gene encodes CDR1 SGHRS and CDR2 YFSETQ. The CDR3 protein is CASSQQTSSYEQYF. The CDR3 coding sequence is TGCGCCAGCAGCCAACAAACTTCAAGCTACGAGCAGTACTTC.

There are a few counts of this clone. The genes are TRBV30 and TRBJ2-7, with D possibly matching TRBD1 (6 bases). Germline CDR1 reads GTSNPN; CDR2 reads SVGIG (reference sequence). Trimming took 3 bases from V and 9 from J, leaving 15 bases between them. The CDR3 totals 12 residues. The CDR3 DNA reads as TGTGCCTGGAGGGACAGTAGCTCGGCGCAGTACTTC. Residues: CAWRDSSSAQYF.

The rearrangement links TRBV7-6 to TRBJ2-5; D is unresolved. V dropped 5 bases and J dropped 5 bases, with 9 bases sitting between them. The CDR3 runs 12 residues. The germline gives CDR1 SGHVS, CDR2 FNYEAQ. As DNA, the CDR3 is TGTGCCAGCAGCCTCCCTGTGGAGACCCAGTACTTC. This gives the protein CASSLPVETQYF.

V gene TRBV20-1 combines with J gene TRBJ2-2; 8 bases map to TRBD2. The germline V gene encodes CDR1 DFQATT and CDR2 SNEGSKA (reference sequence). V lost 6 bases to trimming and J lost 7 bases; unmatched junction nucleotides: 1. The CDR3 consists of 11 residues. The CDR3 sequence is CSAGTSGELFF. CDR3 coding DNA: TGCAGTGCCGGGACTAGCGGGGAGCTGTTTTTT.

V usage is TRBV6-1 and J usage is TRBJ1-3, with D maybe TRBD1 (5 bases). Germline CDR1 and CDR2: MNHNS and SASEGT. This CDR3 has 17 residues. Trimming took 0 bases from V and 0 from J, leaving 12 bases between them. CDR3 nucleotides: TGTGCCAGCAGTGAAGCCCAGGGCTTCAGCTCTGGAAACACCATATATTTT. It encodes CASSEAQGFSSGNTIYF.

The genes are TRBV28 and TRBJ1-4; 7 bases align to TRBD1. Looked up from germline, CDR1 is MDHEN and CDR2 is SYDVKM. CDR3 length: 16 residues. V shed 2 bases, J shed 4 bases, and the junction held 7 bases outside the gene matches. The CDR3 spells CASSLAAGGINEKLFF. The DNA of the CDR3 is TGTGCCAGCAGTTTAGCCGCAGGGGGGATTAATGAAAAACTGTTTTTT.

The J gene is TRBJ1-4, the V gene TRBV2; tentative D call: TRBD1 (5 bases). V was clipped by 4 bases and J by 0 bases, with 9 bases between them. The V gene's germline CDR1 is SNHLY and CDR2 FYNNEI. The CDR3 totals 15 residues. CDR3 sequence reads: CASSVGHPTNEKLFF. The CDR3 region has the DNA TGTGCCAGCAGTGTAGGACACCCAACTAATGAAAAACTGTTTTTT.

The chain employs TRBV10-3 and TRBJ1-2; D possibly corresponds to TRBD1 (5 bases). The germline gives CDR1 ENHRY, CDR2 SYGVKD. This CDR3 spans 13 amino acids. Trimming took off 6 bases at V and 1 base at J, with 9 bases between the two ends. In DNA form, the CDR3 reads TGTGCCATCAGCCCACAGGTTAACTATGGCTACACCTTC. Translated: CAISPQVNYGYTF.

The rearrangement links TRBV11-2 to TRBJ1-1; 8 nucleotides agree with TRBD1. V shed 6 bases and J 6 bases; nucleotides not matched to a gene: 15. The CDR3 runs to 16 residues. CDR1 and CDR2 from the germline V gene are SGHAT and FQNNGV. This CDR3 is CASSFRGQGPSAEAFF. Here the CDR3 DNA reads TGTGCCAGCAGTTTCCGTGGACAGGGTCCTTCCGCTGAAGCTTTCTTT.

This chain connects TRBV19 to TRBJ1-2, with unresolved D. The ends were cut back, 5 bases at V and 12 bases at J, with 16 bases in the middle. Germline-derived CDR1 and CDR2 are LNHDA and SQIVND (reference sequence). The CDR3 is 12 amino acids. The CDR3 DNA is TGTGCCAGTAGTGCCTTCAATCAAGCGGACACCTTC. Translating gives CASSAFNQADTF.

The rearrangement uses TRBV6-6 and TRBJ1-1; 7 bases are a match to TRBD1. Germline CDR1 and CDR2: MNHNY and SVGAGI (reference sequence). The CDR3 consists of 14 residues. Trimming at V came to 6 bases and at J to 1 base, leaving 5 bases not matched to a gene. The CDR3 protein is CASSRDRANTEAFF. Here the CDR3 DNA reads TGTGCCAGCAGCCGAGACAGGGCGAACACTGAAGCTTTCTTT.

The rearrangement links TRBV10-3 to TRBJ1-4; possible D gene TRBD1, 5 bases. The CDR3 contains 14 residues. V gave up 3 bases and J gave up 6 bases, with 11 bases separating them. Germline V gene sequence: CDR1 ENHRY, CDR2 SYGVKD. The CDR3 loop reads CAISEGGADEKLFF. In DNA form, the CDR3 reads TGTGCCATCAGTGAAGGAGGGGCGGATGAAAAACTGTTTTTT.

The genes are TRBV7-3 and TRBJ2-3; 8 nucleotides match TRBD2. After removal of 5 bases from V and 2 bases from J, the junction contained 9 bases not matched to a gene. Germline CDR1 reads SGHTA; CDR2 reads FQGTGA. This CDR3 is 16 amino acids long. The CDR3 coding sequence is TGTGCCAGCAGCCCTCTAGCGGGTTGGTCCACAGATACGCAGTATTTT. As protein: CASSPLAGWSTDTQYF. Full variable domain (rest looked up from reference TRBV7-3 and TRBJ2-3): GAGVSQTPSNKVTEKGKYVELRCDPISGHTALYWYRQSLGQGPEFLIYFQGTGAADDSGLPNDRFFAVRPEGSVSTLKIQRTERGDSAVYLCASSPLAGWSTDTQYFGPGTRLTVL.

This chain uses TRBV6-5 with TRBJ2-5, with a tentative D call TRBD1 (6 bases). This CDR3 is 15 amino acids long. V shed 0 bases and J shed 2 bases, with 10 bases lying between them. Germline CDR1 is MNHEY and CDR2 is SVGAGI. The DNA for the CDR3 is TGTGCCAGCAGTTACTCGAGAACAGGGCAAGAGACCCAGTACTTC. Translated, it gives CASSYSRTGQETQYF.

This clone has only a few counts. The rearrangement uses TRBV30 and TRBJ1-5; no clear D gene. The CDR3 extends over 14 amino acids. Germline CDR1 is GTSNPN and CDR2 is SVGIG (reference sequence). V lost 2 bases and J 0 bases, leaving 8 bases between the germline ends. Here the CDR3 DNA reads TGTGCCTGGAGTACGCCGTATAGCAATCAGCCCCAGCATTTT. Amino acids: CAWSTPYSNQPQHF.

The chain recombines TRBV5-1 with TRBJ2-1; 9 positions agree with TRBD2. Per the germline V gene, CDR1 is SGHRS and CDR2 is YFSETQ. This CDR3 region has 15 residues. Germline trimming cut 4 bases from V and 2 bases from J; bases unmatched to any gene: 4. CDR3 residues: CASSPSGIPYNEQFF. The CDR3 DNA reads TGCGCCAGCAGCCCTAGCGGGATCCCCTACAATGAGCAGTTCTTC.

This chain connects TRBV4-2 to TRBJ1-5; tentative D call: TRBD1 (5 bases). The CDR3 runs to 17 residues. Trimming cost V 0 bases and J 3 bases, with 15 bases left between them. CDR1 LGHNA and CDR2 YNFKEQ come from the germline V gene. CDR3 region: CASSQERGREDNQPQHF. Written as DNA, the CDR3 is TGTGCCAGCAGCCAAGAAAGGGGCAGGGAGGACAATCAGCCCCAGCATTTT.

CDR3 DNA: TGCGCCAGCAGCCCGGGACTTAAGACGGGAGAGACCCAGTACTTC. This codes for CASSPGLKTGETQYF. The chain joins TRBV4-1 to TRBJ2-5; weak D call: TRBD2 (6 bases). The germline gives CDR1 MGHRA, CDR2 YSYEKL. CDR3 length equals 15 residues. Trimming took 4 bases from V and 4 from J, leaving 16 bases between them.